A selection of T cell receptor beta chains follows, all from one sample in a study of cytomegalovirus exposure and HLA in healthy donors. Data came from immunoSEQ multiplex PCR; TCRdb stores just in-frame clones and leaves some out. The sample yields under 250,000 clones, around 73% seen once. The sample consisted of PBMCs. The receptors derive from a male donor in good health and CMV-seronegative. Both conserved end residues are trimmed from each CDR3.

14,TRBV5-1,TRBJ2-1,ASSTGTSGGGNEQF
11,TRBV5-4,TRBJ1-2,ASSDGTGGGYT
13,TRBV19,TRBJ2-3,ASRKAGGAPHTQY
14,TRBV5-1,TRBJ2-1,ASSLDQGLGGYEQF
11,TRBV6-1,TRBJ2-2,ASSAGNTGELF
14,TRBV7-2,TRBJ2-1,ASSLIRTSGVNEQF
11,TRBV30,TRBJ2-5,AWATGTQKTQY
12,TRBV21-1,TRBJ2-3,ASSKLKGADTQY
14,TRBV6-5,TRBJ2-2,ASSYSSGAHTGELF
12,TRBV2,TRBJ2-1,ASSDGLAIDEQF
11,TRBV12-5,TRBJ2-1,ASAQTGWDEQF
16,TRBV10-1,TRBJ2-1,ASSDPQTGPDLYNEQF
14,TRBV9,TRBJ2-7,ASSEGLIAGVHEQY
8,TRBV6-1,TRBJ2-1,ASRNLEQF
14,TRBV5-1,TRBJ2-1,ASSKTSGRIFNEQF
13,TRBV5-6,TRBJ2-2,ASSSAGEGHRELF
15,TRBV11-3,TRBJ1-3,ASSPTSGTGAGNTIY
11,TRBV29-1,TRBJ2-7,SVVSGRPYEQY
11,TRBV28,TRBJ1-1,ASSLFGGTEAF
12,TRBV6-1,TRBJ2-3,ASSGRSSTDTQY
9,TRBV6-5,TRBJ2-7,ASSVSGEQY
13,TRBV6-4,TRBJ2-3,ASSAQGQGSDTQY
12,TRBV27,TRBJ1-2,ASRSHSLGGGYT
11,TRBV5-4,TRBJ1-2,ASSLEPSYGYT
17,TRBV28,TRBJ2-4,ASSPRQGFWGVAKNIQY
13,TRBV5-1,TRBJ2-2,ASESTGGPTGELF
12,TRBV6-6,TRBJ2-1,ASRTSGSLNEQF
10,TRBV28,TRBJ2-5,ATVRTGETQY
14,TRBV9,TRBJ2-7,ASSPGLAGGHNEQY
13,TRBV10-3,TRBJ1-4,AISTDQGVDEKLF
15,TRBV11-3,TRBJ2-2,ASSLDRGLATTGELF
14,TRBV7-3,TRBJ2-2,ASSLNSGANTGELF
12,TRBV27,TRBJ2-7,ASSPSGKIYEQY
11,TRBV7-2,TRBJ1-1,ASSLEGVTEAF
13,TRBV9,TRBJ1-2,ASSPSGLTAYGYT
12,TRBV7-8,TRBJ2-1,ASTLASYNNEQF
13,TRBV4-1,TRBJ2-5,ASSQRLAGGETQY
16,TRBV21-1,TRBJ1-5,ASSQNRSRTESYQPQH